One sample yielded the 7 T cell receptor beta chains listed below, sequenced in a study of CD8+CD57+ T cells in acquired aplastic anemia. The use of genomic DNA as template underpinned the TCR beta VDJ and CDR3 profiling. TCRdb re-analysed the reads in MiXCR, keeping a single row per CDR3 protein. The table lists about 180,000 distinct CDR3 sequences, 63% of them singletons. Patients sequenced had flow cytometry evidence of CD8+CD57+ cell expansion. The sequenced material came from sorted CD4+, CD8+, or CD8+CD57+ T cells (not recorded which) from PBMCs. These receptors were taken from a human donor with aplastic anemia.

The J gene is TRBJ2-7, the V gene TRBV2; 12 bases agree with TRBD2. This CDR3 has 14 residues. Germline-derived CDR1 and CDR2 are SNHLY and FYNNEI. With 7 bases clipped from V and 5 bases from J, the junction kept 6 bases outside the gene matches. CDR3 amino acids: CASIPSGGADEQYF. CDR3 coding DNA: TGTGCCAGCATCCCTAGCGGGGGGGCGGACGAGCAGTACTTC.

The rearrangement uses TRBV9 and TRBJ2-3; a weak D match, TRBD2 (7 bases). Germline CDR1 and CDR2: SGDLS and YYNGEE. This CDR3 region has 18 residues. V was shortened by 4 bases and J by 4 bases, with 25 bases between the two germline ends. The CDR3 coding sequence is TGTGCCAGCAGCTCCTCTTCCGGGGGGCTTGGAGGGGCAGATACGCAGTATTTT. Amino acid sequence: CASSSSSGGLGGADTQYF.

V gene TRBV5-6 combines with J gene TRBJ2-7; D might be TRBD2 (7 bases). This CDR3 spans 15 amino acids. From germline, CDR1 is SGHDT and CDR2 YYEEEE. V lost 8 bases to trimming and J lost 5 bases, with 23 bases between them. The CDR3 is CASSIGGAILDEQYF. In DNA form, the CDR3 reads TGTGCCAGTAGTATTGGGGGGGCGATATTGGACGAGCAGTACTTC.

This clonotype was detected once. The CDR3: CASSSLTNRQGGGNYGYTF. The CDR3 DNA is TGTGCCAGCAGTTCCCTAACAAACCGACAGGGAGGGGGAAACTATGGCTACACCTTC. This chain links TRBV12-3 or TRBV12-4 with TRBJ1-2; 7 positions match TRBD1. With 4 bases clipped from V and 2 bases from J, the junction kept 19 bases outside the gene matches. CDR3 length equals 19 residues.

The rearrangement joins TRBV24-1 to TRBJ2-1, with D perhaps TRBD1 or TRBD2 (6 bases each). The CDR3 totals 14 residues. Germline V gives CDR1 KGHDR, CDR2 SFDVKD. The V gene lost 6 bases and the J gene lost 4 bases, with 12 bases spanning the gap. The CDR3 loop is CATSQGGGYNEQFF. The DNA for the CDR3 is TGTGCCACCAGTCAAGGAGGGGGTTACAATGAGCAGTTCTTC.

This clonotype was seen more than once but under ten times. This CDR3 reads CASSLVRGYEQYF. CDR3 coding DNA: TGTGCCAGCAGCTTAGTTAGGGGTTACGAGCAGTACTTC. The chain combines TRBV7-3 with TRBJ2-7, with D perhaps matching TRBD1 (5 bases). CDR1 is SGHTA and CDR2 is FQGTGA in the germline V gene. V was cut by 2 bases and J by 4 bases, with 9 bases left in between. This CDR3 region has 13 residues.

This clonotype was detected once. CDR3 in DNA: TGTGCCATCCGGGGGGCCGAGTACAATGAGCAGTTCTTC. Protein sequence: CAIRGAEYNEQFF. This sequence joins TRBV10-3 and TRBJ2-1, with D possibly being TRBD2 (7 bases). The V end lost 8 bases, the J end lost 4 bases, and 12 bases lay between the germline ends. This CDR3 has 13 amino acids. CDR1 is ENHRY, CDR2 SYGVKD, per germline.